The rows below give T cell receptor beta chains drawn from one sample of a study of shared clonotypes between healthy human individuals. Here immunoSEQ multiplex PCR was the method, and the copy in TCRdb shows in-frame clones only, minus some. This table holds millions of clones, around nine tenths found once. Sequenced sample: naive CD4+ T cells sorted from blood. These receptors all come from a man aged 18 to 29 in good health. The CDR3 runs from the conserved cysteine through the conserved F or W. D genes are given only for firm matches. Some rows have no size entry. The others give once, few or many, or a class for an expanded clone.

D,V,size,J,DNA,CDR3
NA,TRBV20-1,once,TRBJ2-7,TGCAGTGCTAGAGAGGAGTACGAGCAGTACTTC,CSAREEYEQYF
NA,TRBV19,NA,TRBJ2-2,TGTGCCAGTAAACAGGCCTCAGGCCCCGGGGAGCTGTTTTTT,CASKQASGPGELFF
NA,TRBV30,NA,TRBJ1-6,TGTGCCTGGAGTGGGGGCGCAGGTAATTCACCCCTCCACTTT,CAWSGGAGNSPLHF
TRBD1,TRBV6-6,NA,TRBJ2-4,TGTGCCAGCAGTCCCACAGGGGAGAACATTCAGTACTTC,CASSPTGENIQYF
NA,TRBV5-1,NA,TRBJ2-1,TGCGCCAGCAGCTTGGTTCCTGGCCTCTACAACAATGAGCAGTTCTTC,CASSLVPGLYNNEQFF
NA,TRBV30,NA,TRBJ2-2,TGTGCCTGGACCCGGACAGCCAAATCGAACACCGGGGAGCTGTTTTTT,CAWTRTAKSNTGELFF
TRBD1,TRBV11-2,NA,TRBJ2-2,TGTGCCAGCAGCTTTACCGACTCCAGACAGGGACGTGCCGGGGAGCTGTTTTTT,CASSFTDSRQGRAGELFF
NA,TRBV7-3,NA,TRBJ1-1,TGTGCCAGCAGAAAAGGGCGCGCTTTCTTT,CASRKGRAFF
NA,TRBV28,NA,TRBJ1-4,TGTGCCAGCAGGGGGGGGGACACTCAAGGGGAAAAACTGTTTTTT,CASRGGDTQGEKLFF
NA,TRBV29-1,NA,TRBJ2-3,TGCAGCGTTGAAGAGGTGTCGGGTGGGCTTTACACAGATACGCAGTATTTT,CSVEEVSGGLYTDTQYF
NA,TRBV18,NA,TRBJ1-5,TGTGCCAGCTCAGCTAAACAGGGTCTGAGCAATCAGCCCCAGCATTTT,CASSAKQGLSNQPQHF
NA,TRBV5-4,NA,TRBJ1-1,TGTGCCAGCAGGCTAAACCTCGGGTCGGAAGCTTTCTTT,CASRLNLGSEAFF
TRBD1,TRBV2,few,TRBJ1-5,TGTGCCAGCAGTGAGGGGACAGGAAGATATCAGCCCCAGCATTTT,CASSEGTGRYQPQHF
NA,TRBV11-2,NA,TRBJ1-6,TGTGCCAGCAGCTTAGAGGCCAGACTATCGTATAATTCACCCCTCCACTTT,CASSLEARLSYNSPLHF
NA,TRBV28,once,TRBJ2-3,TGTGCCAGCAGTCCCCCTTCAGGGGGGGAAGCAGATACGCAGTATTTT,CASSPPSGGEADTQYF
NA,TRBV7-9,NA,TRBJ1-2,TGTGCCAGCAGCTTGAATAACTATGGCTACACCTTC,CASSLNNYGYTF
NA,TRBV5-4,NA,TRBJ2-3,TGTGCCAGCAGCTTCGACGGGGATACGCAGTATTTT,CASSFDGDTQYF
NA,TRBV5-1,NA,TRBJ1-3,TGCGCCAGCAGCTTGGGTGGGGTGTCATCTGGAAACACCATATATTTT,CASSLGGVSSGNTIYF
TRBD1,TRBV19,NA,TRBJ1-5,TGTGCCAGTAGTCGACAGGGAAGGGAAAGCAATCAGCCCCAGCATTTT,CASSRQGRESNQPQHF
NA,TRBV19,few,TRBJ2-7,TGTGCCAGTAGTATAGATGGAGCCTACGAGCAGTACTTC,CASSIDGAYEQYF
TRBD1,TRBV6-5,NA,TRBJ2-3,TGTGCCAGCAGCCACGACAGGGCGGCGCAGTATTTT,CASSHDRAAQYF
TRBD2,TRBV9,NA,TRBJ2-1,TGTGCCAGCAGCGCACAAAGCGGGAACTCCTACAATGAGCAGTTCTTC,CASSAQSGNSYNEQFF
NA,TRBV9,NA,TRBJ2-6,TGTGCCAGTGGAGATTCGTCCGAGCTTCACTCTGGGGCCAACGTCCTGACTTTC,CASGDSSELHSGANVLTF
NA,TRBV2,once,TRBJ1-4,TGTGCCAGCAGTGTTGGCCTCGAAAAGCAACTGTTTTTT,CASSVGLEKQLFF
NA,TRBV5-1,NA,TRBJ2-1,TGCGCCAGCAGCCCTGGAGGGAATATGGGCAATGAGCAGTTCTTC,CASSPGGNMGNEQFF
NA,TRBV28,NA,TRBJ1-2,TGTGCCAGCAGTTTGATTGACAGTAGATCTATGGGCTACACCTTC,CASSLIDSRSMGYTF
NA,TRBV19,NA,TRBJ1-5,TGTGCCAGTAGGGCTCCAGGCGGCGATCAGCCCCAGCATTTT,CASRAPGGDQPQHF
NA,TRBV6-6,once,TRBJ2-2,TGTGCCACAGTACAGATACCGAACACCGGGGAGCTGTTTTTT,CATVQIPNTGELFF
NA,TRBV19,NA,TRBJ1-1,TGTGCCAGTAGTACCATTATACAGACAGGAATAGCGAACACTGAAGCTTTCTTT,CASSTIIQTGIANTEAFF
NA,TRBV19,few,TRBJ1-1,TGTGCCAGTAGTATGGAAGGCCCAAGTGGATCTTTCTTT,CASSMEGPSGSFF
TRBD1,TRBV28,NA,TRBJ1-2,TGTGCCAGCAGTACAGGGGGCGTCAACTATGGCTACACCTTC,CASSTGGVNYGYTF
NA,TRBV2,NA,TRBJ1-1,TGTGCCAGCAGCCTGGACAAGAACACTGAAGCTTTCTTT,CASSLDKNTEAFF
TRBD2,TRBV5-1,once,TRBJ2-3,TGCGCCAGCAGCTCTGGACTAGTCACAGATACGCAGTATTTT,CASSSGLVTDTQYF
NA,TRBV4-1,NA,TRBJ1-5,TGCGCCAGCAGCCAAAGACTTGTGGGCAATCAGCCCCAGCATTTT,CASSQRLVGNQPQHF
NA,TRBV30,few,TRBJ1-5,TGTGCCTGGAGACCAGGGAATTGGAATCAGCCCCAGCATTTT,CAWRPGNWNQPQHF
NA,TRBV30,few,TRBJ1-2,TGTGCCTGGACCGTCAGGGGCTATGGCTACACCTTC,CAWTVRGYGYTF
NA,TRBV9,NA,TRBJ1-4,TGTGCCAGCAGCGTAGGAGGTCTTAATGAAAAACTGTTTTTT,CASSVGGLNEKLFF
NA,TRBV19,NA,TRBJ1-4,TGTGCCAGTAGTAAAGTAGGCGGGGTTGAAAAACTGTTTTTT,CASSKVGGVEKLFF
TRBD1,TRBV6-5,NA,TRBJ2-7,TGTGCCAGCAGTTTATCAGGGGGAAGCTCCTACGAGCAGTACTTC,CASSLSGGSSYEQYF
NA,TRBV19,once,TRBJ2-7,TGTGCCGGAGGGCGGGGAGCGGGTCCCTACGAGCAGTACTTC,CAGGRGAGPYEQYF
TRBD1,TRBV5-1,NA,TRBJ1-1,TGCGCCAGCAGCTCCAGGGGGGGGACTGAAGCTTTCTTT,CASSSRGGTEAFF
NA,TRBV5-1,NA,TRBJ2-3,TGCGCCAGCAGCTTGGCTACAAAGGATACGCAGTATTTT,CASSLATKDTQYF
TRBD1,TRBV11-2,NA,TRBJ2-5,TGTGCCAGCAGCTTAGACGGGACAGGCCAAGAGACCCAGTACTTC,CASSLDGTGQETQYF
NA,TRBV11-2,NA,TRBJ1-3,TGTGCCAGCAGCTTATTTCCCCCCAGGGACTCTGGAAACACCATATATTTT,CASSLFPPRDSGNTIYF
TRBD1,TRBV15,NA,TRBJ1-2,TGTGCCACCGTCCCAGGGGGAATGTCGTATGGCTACACCTTC,CATVPGGMSYGYTF
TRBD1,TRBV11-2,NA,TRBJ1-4,TGTGCCAGCAGCATCACCGGGACAGCTAATTGGAATTCCCATGAAAAACTGTTTTTT,CASSITGTANWNSHEKLFF
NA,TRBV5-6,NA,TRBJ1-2,TGTGCCAGCAGCTTGGCGTATGGCTACACCTTC,CASSLAYGYTF
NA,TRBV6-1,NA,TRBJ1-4,TGTGCCAGCAGTTGGCAGGGGCAGGGTGAAAAACTGTTTTTT,CASSWQGQGEKLFF